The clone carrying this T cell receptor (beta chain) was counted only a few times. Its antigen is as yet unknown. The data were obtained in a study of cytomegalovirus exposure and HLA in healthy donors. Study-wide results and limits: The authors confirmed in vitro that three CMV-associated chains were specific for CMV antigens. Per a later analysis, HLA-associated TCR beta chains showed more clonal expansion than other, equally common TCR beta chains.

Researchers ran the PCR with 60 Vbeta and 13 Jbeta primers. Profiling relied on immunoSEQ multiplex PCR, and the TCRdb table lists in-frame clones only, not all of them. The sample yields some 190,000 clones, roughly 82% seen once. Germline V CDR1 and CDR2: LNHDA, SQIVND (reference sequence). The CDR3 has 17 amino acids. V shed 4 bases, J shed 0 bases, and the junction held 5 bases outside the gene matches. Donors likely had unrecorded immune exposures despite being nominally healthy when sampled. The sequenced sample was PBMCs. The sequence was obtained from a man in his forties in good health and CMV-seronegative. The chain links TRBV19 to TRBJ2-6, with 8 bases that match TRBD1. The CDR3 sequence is CASSKQQGDSGANVLTF. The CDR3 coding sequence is TGTGCCAGTAGTAAACAACAGGGGGACTCTGGGGCCAACGTCCTGACTTTC.